This T cell receptor (beta chain) is from a study of T-cell reconstitution after alpha-beta-depleted transplantation in children. CDR3 size: 18 residues. Germline CDR1 SGHAT, CDR2 FQNNGV. J gave up 0 bases and V 0 bases, and 8 bases lay outside the gene matches. A TCRbeta library incorporating unique molecular identifiers was prepared. TCRdb used MiXCR to reprocess the PCR reads, holding one entry per CDR3 protein. This table has over 200,000 distinct CDR3 sequences, about a tenth appearing once. This clonotype was recorded a few times. The sample was PBMCs from the stem cell graft donor, taken from the stem cell graft. The sequence came from a human donor who donated a stem cell graft to a child with acute lymphoblastic leukemia. This rearrangement joins TRBV11-2 to TRBJ2-3; TRBD2 aligns across 8 bases. CDR3 in DNA: TGTGCCAGCAGCTTAGATGGCGGGGGGTACCCTAGCACAGATACGCAGTATTTT. It translates to CASSLDGGGYPSTDTQYF.